These 15 T cell receptor beta chains were all obtained from the same sample, sequenced in a study of T cells in Graves' hyperthyroidism and ophthalmopathy. RNA transcripts served as the template for amplifying TCR beta CDR3 regions. The primer set for the first-round RT-PCR of the TCR CDR3 was HTBI. TCRdb re-called the multiplex PCR reads through MiXCR, storing one row per CDR3 protein. Of tens of thousands of distinct CDR3 sequences listed, roughly half are singletons. The sample comprised blood. The receptors were sampled from a woman in her sixties or seventies with Graves' ophthalmopathy.

The table lists this clonotype with many counts. The chain combines TRBV6-4 with TRBJ2-2; 8 nucleotides align to TRBD1. V was clipped by 7 bases and J by 3 bases; unmatched bases: 4. This CDR3 region has 14 residues. Looked up from germline, CDR1 is MRHNA and CDR2 is SNTAGT. The CDR3 protein is CASKPGQDTGELFF. CDR3 sequence (DNA): TGTGCCAGCAAACCGGGACAGGACACCGGGGAGCTGTTTTTT.

Ten or more counts support this clonotype. This chain links TRBV2 with TRBJ1-5; D is unclear. V lost 6 bases and J 4 bases, leaving 13 bases between the germline ends. The CDR3 spans 14 residues. Germline V gene sequence: CDR1 SNHLY, CDR2 FYNNEI. CDR3 in amino acids: CASSADGRNQPQHF. The CDR3 DNA sequence: TGTGCCAGCAGCGCCGACGGGAGGAATCAGCCCCAGCATTTT.

This clonotype occurred many times. The CDR3 is CASSLRQGGEYGYTF. CDR3 sequence (DNA): TGTGCCAGCAGCCTCCGACAGGGTGGAGAGTATGGCTACACCTTC. This chain connects TRBV3-1 to TRBJ1-2; 7 bases align to TRBD1. The germline CDR1 and CDR2 sequences are LGHDT and YNNKEL (reference sequence). The CDR3 runs 15 residues. J was trimmed by 5 bases and V by 4 bases; bases with no gene match: 10. The full variable domain, with the rest looked up from reference TRBV3-1 and TRBJ1-2, is DTAVSQTPKYLVTQMGNDKSIKCEQNLGHDTMYWYKQDSKKFLKIMFSYNNKELIINETVPNRFSPKSPDKAHLNLHINSLELGDSAVYFCASSLRQGGEYGYTFGSGTRLTVV.

In this sample, this clonotype turned up once. The rearrangement joins TRBV20-1 to TRBJ1-2; 10 bases are shared with TRBD1. Trimming took 5 bases from V and 4 from J; bases not matched to a gene: 13. Germline V gene sequence: CDR1 DFQATT, CDR2 SNEGSKA (reference sequence). CDR3 size: 16 residues. In DNA, the CDR3 is TGCAGTGCTGGGGTACCCGGACAGGGGGTCTTCTATGGCTACACCTTC. The encoded protein is CSAGVPGQGVFYGYTF.

The chain is built from TRBV24-1 and TRBJ2-1; 12 bases are a match to TRBD1. The end of the DNA aligns better with TRBJ2-7, so the J call may be wrong. Per the germline V gene, CDR1 is KGHDR and CDR2 is SFDVKD. The CDR3 sequence is 15 residues long. CDR3 sequence: CATSDRDRGRDEQYF. The CDR3 coding sequence is TGTGCCACCAGTGACCGGGACAGGGGGCGTGATGAGCAGTACTTC.

Turning to this clonotype: Since the CDR3 does not end with the conserved phenylalanine or tryptophan, this likely comes from a read error. The limits of the CDR3 on the DNA are not certain, so only TCRdb's listed CDR3 is given. The chain uses TRBV6-4 and TRBJ2-5; the table's D call of TRBD1 was not tested on the DNA. In germline, CDR1 is MRHNA, CDR2 SNTAGT. The CDR3 length equals 11 residues, ends included. CDR3 amino acids: CASSDRDSNTE.

J is TRBJ1-6 and V is TRBV7-9; TRBD1 aligns across 7 bases. There are 14 residues in the CDR3. CDR1 is SEHNR, CDR2 FQNEAQ, per germline (reference sequence). The V and J ends lost 6 bases and 5 bases, in that order; junction bases with no gene match: 4. The CDR3 sequence is CASRTGTDNSPLHF. The CDR3 bases are TGTGCCAGCAGAACCGGGACAGATAATTCACCCCTCCACTTT.

The CDR3, as DNA: TGCAGGCCTAGCGGGGGGAGGACAGATACGCAGTATTTT. This translates into CRPSGGRTDTQYF. V gene TRBV20-1 combines with J gene TRBJ2-3, with 11 bases identical to TRBD2. CDR1 is DFQATT, CDR2 SNEGSKA, per germline (reference sequence). This CDR3 has 13 residues.

V is TRBV20-1 and J is TRBJ2-7; 8 bases are shared with TRBD2. V gave up 3 bases and J gave up 4 bases; unmatched junction bases: 5. CDR3 length: 13 amino acids. The germline V gene encodes CDR1 DFQATT and CDR2 SNEGSKA (reference sequence). The chain's CDR3 is CSARTGLGYEQYF. CDR3 coding DNA: TGCAGTGCTAGGACGGGACTAGGGTACGAGCAGTACTTC.

Relative to its sample, this clonotype is medium-sized. The junction departs from the called germline gene at one end, perhaps through a read error. The chain recombines TRBV7-2 with TRBJ1-1; D uncertain. In germline, CDR1 is SGHTA, CDR2 FQGNSA. The CDR3 is made up of 12 amino acids. CDR3 DNA sequence: TGTGCCAGCAGCGCAAGTAGGGCTGAGGCTTTCTTT. Its translation is CASSASRAEAFF.

The V gene is TRBV7-9, the J gene TRBJ1-1; D gene uncertain. This CDR3 comprises 14 residues. V lost 6 bases and J 0 bases, leaving 11 bases between the germline ends. CDR1 is SEHNR, CDR2 FQNEAQ, per germline (reference sequence). The CDR3 is CASSSTAVNTEAFF. DNA for the CDR3: TGTGCCAGCAGTTCGACCGCGGTGAACACTGAAGCTTTCTTT.

This clonotype came up many times. The V and J genes are TRBV7-2 and TRBJ2-2; D gene ambiguous. CDR1 SGHTA and CDR2 FQGNSA come from the germline V gene. The length of the CDR3 is 15 residues. Deletions cut 4 bases from V and 4 bases from J, with 13 bases between. DNA for the CDR3: TGTGCCAGCAGCTCGGAGCGACTTTTCACCGGGGAGCTGTTTTTT. Translation: CASSSERLFTGELFF.

This clonotype was observed many times. The chain recombines TRBV5-8 with TRBJ2-7; TRBD2 agrees at 7 bases. CDR1 is SGHTS, CDR2 YDEGEE, per germline. This CDR3 contains 14 residues. After removal of 0 bases from V and 8 bases from J, the junction contained 8 bases not matched to a gene. CDR3 nucleotide sequence: TGTGCCAGCAGCTTGGGGGCGGGAGCGCCCCAGCAGTACTTC. The encoded protein is CASSLGAGAPQQYF.

The chain recombines TRBV7-2 with TRBJ1-6; D might be TRBD1 (5 bases). This CDR3 contains 16 residues. V lost 5 bases and J 11 bases, leaving 22 bases between the germline ends. The germline V gene encodes CDR1 SGHTA and CDR2 FQGNSA. As DNA, the CDR3 is TGTGCCAGCAGCCCACCCCCATGGACAAGGCATACACCCCTCCACTTT. Residues: CASSPPPWTRHTPLHF.

This sequence joins TRBV10-3 and TRBJ2-2, with 8 nucleotides matching TRBD2. Looked up from germline, CDR1 is ENHRY and CDR2 is SYGVKD. The CDR3 sequence is 16 residues long. Trimming cost V 6 bases and J 2 bases; bases outside gene matches: 8. The CDR3 region has the DNA TGTGCCATCAGGTCCAAGCGGGAGACTAACACCGGGGAGCTGTTTTTT. Translated: CAIRSKRETNTGELFF.